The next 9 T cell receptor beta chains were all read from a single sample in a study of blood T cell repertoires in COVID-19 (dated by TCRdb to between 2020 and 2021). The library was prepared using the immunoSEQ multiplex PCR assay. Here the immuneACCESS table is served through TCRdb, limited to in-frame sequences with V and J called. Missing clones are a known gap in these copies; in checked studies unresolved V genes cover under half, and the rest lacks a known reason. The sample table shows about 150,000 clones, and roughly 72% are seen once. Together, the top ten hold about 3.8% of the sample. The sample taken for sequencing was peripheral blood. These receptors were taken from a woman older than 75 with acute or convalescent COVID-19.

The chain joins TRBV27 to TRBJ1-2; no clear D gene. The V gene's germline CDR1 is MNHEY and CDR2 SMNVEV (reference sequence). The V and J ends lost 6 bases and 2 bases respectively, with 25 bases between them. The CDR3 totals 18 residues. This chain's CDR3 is CASSTGAHLSNENYGYTF. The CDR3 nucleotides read TGTGCCAGCAGCACGGGAGCTCATCTGAGTAACGAAAACTATGGCTACACCTTC.

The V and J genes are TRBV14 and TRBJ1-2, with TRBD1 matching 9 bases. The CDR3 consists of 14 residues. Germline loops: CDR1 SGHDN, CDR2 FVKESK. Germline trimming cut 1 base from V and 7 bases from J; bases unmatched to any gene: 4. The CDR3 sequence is CASSQGRQGGGYTF. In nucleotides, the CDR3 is TGTGCCAGCAGCCAAGGCAGACAGGGGGGTGGCTACACCTTC.

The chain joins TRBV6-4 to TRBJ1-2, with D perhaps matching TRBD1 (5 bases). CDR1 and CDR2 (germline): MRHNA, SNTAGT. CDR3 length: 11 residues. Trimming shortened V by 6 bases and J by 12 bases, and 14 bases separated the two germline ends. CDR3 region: CASRQPAGHTF. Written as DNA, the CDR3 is TGTGCCAGCAGACAGCCGGCGGGACACACCTTC.

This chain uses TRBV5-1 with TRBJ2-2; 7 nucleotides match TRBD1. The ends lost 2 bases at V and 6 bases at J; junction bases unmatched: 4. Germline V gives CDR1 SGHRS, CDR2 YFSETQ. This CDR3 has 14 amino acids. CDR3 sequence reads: CASSFLDRAGELFF. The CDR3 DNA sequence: TGCGCCAGCAGCTTCCTAGACAGGGCCGGGGAGCTGTTTTTT.

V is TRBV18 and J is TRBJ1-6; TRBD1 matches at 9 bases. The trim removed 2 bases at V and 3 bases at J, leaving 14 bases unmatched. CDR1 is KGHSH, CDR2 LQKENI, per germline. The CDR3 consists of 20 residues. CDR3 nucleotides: TGTGCCAGCTCACCAGAGATTGCCGGGACAGGGCTCCTCTATAATTCACCCCTCCACTTT. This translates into CASSPEIAGTGLLYNSPLHF.

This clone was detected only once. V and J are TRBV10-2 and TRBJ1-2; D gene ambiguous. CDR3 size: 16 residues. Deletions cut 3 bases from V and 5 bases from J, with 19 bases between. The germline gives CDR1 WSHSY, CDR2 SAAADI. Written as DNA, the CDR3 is TGCGCCAGCAGTGATCCCGGGAGAGCAGTAGTGTATGGCTACACCTTC. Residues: CASSDPGRAVVYGYTF.

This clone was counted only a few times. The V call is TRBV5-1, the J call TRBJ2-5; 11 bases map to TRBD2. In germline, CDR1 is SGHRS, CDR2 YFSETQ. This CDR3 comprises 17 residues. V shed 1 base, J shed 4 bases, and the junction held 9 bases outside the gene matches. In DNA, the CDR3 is TGCGCCAGCAGCTTGTCGTTAGTCCTAGCGGGGGGAGAGACCCAGTACTTC. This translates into CASSLSLVLAGGETQYF.

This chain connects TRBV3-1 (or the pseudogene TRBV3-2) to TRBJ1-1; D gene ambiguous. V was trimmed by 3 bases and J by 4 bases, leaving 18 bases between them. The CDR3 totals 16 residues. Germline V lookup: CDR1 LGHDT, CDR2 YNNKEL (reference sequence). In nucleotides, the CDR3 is TGTGCCAGCAGCCACCCCGGGTCCCCACGAATCACTGAAGCTTTCTTT. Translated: CASSHPGSPRITEAFF.

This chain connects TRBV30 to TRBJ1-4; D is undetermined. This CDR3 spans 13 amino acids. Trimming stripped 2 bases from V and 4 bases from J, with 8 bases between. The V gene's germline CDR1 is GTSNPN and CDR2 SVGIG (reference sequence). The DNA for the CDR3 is TGTGCCTGGAGTTCAGGAAATAATGAAAAACTGTTTTTT. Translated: CAWSSGNNEKLFF.